The 3 T cell receptor beta chains in this list originate from one sample, sequenced in a study of OX40 agonist ivuxolimab in advanced cancers. The protocol was immunoSEQ multiplex PCR, while the TCRdb copy is restricted to in-frame clones and leaves out a portion. Among roughly 70,000 clones listed, 85% were seen once. The sample in question was CD4+ or CD8+ T cells sorted from blood, obtained in a trial of the OX40 agonist ivuxolimab. The receptor source for this set is an adult with an advanced solid tumor such as melanoma, head and neck, liver or kidney cancer.

About this clone: At one of its ends the junction is not consistent with the germline gene, which may arise from a read error. Distinct nucleotide sequences in the sample also encode this CDR3. V usage is TRBV6-6 and J usage is TRBJ1-1; D gene uncertain. CDR3 size: 16 residues. Germline lookup yields CDR1 MNHNY and CDR2 SVGAGI (reference sequence). The DNA for the CDR3 is TGCGCCAGCAGTTGGGGAGTCGAGGTGAGGAGCACTGAAGCTTTCTTT. Translation gives CASSWGVEVRSTEAFF.

The gene calls are TRBV7-9 and TRBJ1-1; 7 nucleotides line up with TRBD1. CDR1 and CDR2 from the germline V gene are SEHNR and FQNEAQ (reference sequence). Germline trimming cut 3 bases from V and 8 bases from J; bases unmatched to any gene: 6. This CDR3 has 13 amino acids. CDR3 protein: CASSFRTGLEAFF. Written as DNA, the CDR3 is TGTGCCAGCAGCTTTAGGACAGGCCTGGAAGCTTTCTTT. The full variable domain, with the rest looked up from reference TRBV7-9 and TRBJ1-1, is DTGVSQNPRHKITKRGQNVTFRCDPISEHNRLYWYRQTLGQGPEFLTYFQNEAQLEKSRLLSDRFSAERPKGSFSTLEIQRTEQGDSAMYLCASSFRTGLEAFFGQGTRLTVV.

V usage is TRBV9 and J usage is TRBJ2-5; TRBD2 aligns across 8 bases. The CDR3 is 16 amino acids. The germline V gene encodes CDR1 SGDLS and CDR2 YYNGEE. V shed 4 bases and J 0 bases; nucleotides not matched to a gene: 8. The CDR3 spells CASSPRERGNQETQYF. For the CDR3, the DNA is TGTGCCAGCAGCCCCAGGGAGCGGGGGAACCAAGAGACCCAGTACTTC.